This TCR beta chain emerged from a study of cytomegalovirus exposure and HLA in healthy donors. Germline trimming cut 8 bases from V and 9 bases from J; bases unmatched to any gene: 11. Germline CDR1 reads LNHDA; CDR2 reads SQIVND (reference sequence). The CDR3 covers 14 residues. Both 60 Vbeta primers and 13 Jbeta primers went into the PCR. Profiled with immunoSEQ multiplex PCR; TCRdb holds only in-frame clones, not every one. Among 90,000 to 130,000 clones listed, 79% were seen once. The sequenced sample was PBMCs. The chain joins TRBV19 to TRBJ1-2, with 11 nucleotides matching TRBD1. The receptor's source is a woman aged 18-35 years in good health and CMV-seropositive. CDR3 DNA: TGTGCCAGTGCCCGGGACAGGGGGAGTGATAGCTACACCTTC. Encoded protein: CASARDRGSDSYTF. The whole variable domain, filled in from reference TRBV19 and TRBJ1-2, reads DGGITQSPKYLFRKEGQNVTLSCEQNLNHDAMYWYRQDPGQGLRLIYYSQIVNDFQKGDIAEGYSVSREKKESFPLTVTSAQKNPTAFYLCASARDRGSDSYTFGSGTRLTVV.